What follows is one TCR beta chain and its context. Its specificity is unknown. This sample was included in a study of T cell responses to AZD1222 COVID-19 vaccine. Findings of the study overall: Spike-specific TCR breadth and depth were elevated following two AZD1222 doses.

Profiled with immunoSEQ multiplex PCR; TCRdb holds only in-frame clones, not every one. The repertoire holds 150,000 to 200,000 clones, 80% to 95% seen once, with 2% to 2.5% in the top ten. Between the trimmed V and J ends, which lost 3 bases and 1 base, there was a span of 6 bases. The CDR3 is 13 residues long. The chain has TRBV12-3 or TRBV12-4 and TRBJ1-1, with D unresolved. The TCR was taken from an adult in good health. This specimen was peripheral blood, taken on day 0 of AZD1222 vaccination. The CDR3 coding sequence is TGTGCCAGCAGTTTTGGAGCGAACACTGAAGCTTTCTTT. Its protein product is CASSFGANTEAFF.